Reported below is one T cell receptor (beta chain). How the authors handled the data: Reference gene primer amplification yielded estimated nucleated cell counts. Profiling relied on immunoSEQ multiplex PCR, and the TCRdb table lists in-frame clones only, not all of them. V, J and clone size are taken as reported in that table, and D and trimming were inferred from the DNA itself. The data hold about 240,000 clones, with 75% to 85% observed a single time. CDR3 length: 18 residues. CDR1 and CDR2 from the germline V gene are SEHNR and FQNEAQ (reference sequence). The V segment lost 5 bases and the J segment 4 bases; nucleotides outside the gene matches: 17. These data come from a study of blood T cell repertoires in COVID-19. Looking at the study overall: Samples taken during acute and convalescent COVID-19 were collected in the United States, Italy and Spain. From T cells, B-cell-depleted T cells, or PBMCs came the material, which was cDNA or gDNA.

The rearrangement uses TRBV7-9 and TRBJ1-1; 9 positions match TRBD1. Sequenced sample: peripheral blood. The clonotype originates from a woman in her 70s with acute or convalescent COVID-19. The CDR3 bases are TGTGCCAGCAGCGACCGCCGGGGGACAGGGAAAGGGGGCACTGAAGCTTTCTTT. The encoded protein is CASSDRRGTGKGGTEAFF. Drawing the rest from reference TRBV7-9 and TRBJ1-1, the complete variable domain is DTGVSQNPRHKITKRGQNVTFRCDPISEHNRLYWYRQTLGQGPEFLTYFQNEAQLEKSRLLSDRFSAERPKGSFSTLEIQRTEQGDSAMYLCASSDRRGTGKGGTEAFFGQGTRLTVV.